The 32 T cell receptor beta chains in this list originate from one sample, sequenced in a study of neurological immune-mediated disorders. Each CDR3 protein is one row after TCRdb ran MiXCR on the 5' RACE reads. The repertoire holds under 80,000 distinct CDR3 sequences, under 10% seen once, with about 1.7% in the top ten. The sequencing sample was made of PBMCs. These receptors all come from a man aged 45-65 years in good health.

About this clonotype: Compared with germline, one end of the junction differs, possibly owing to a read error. CDR3 residues: CASSTLAGGGLSNDQYF. The CDR3 DNA follows: TGTGCCAGCAGTACTCTAGCGGGCGGGGGCCTCTCCAACGATCAGTACTTC. The J gene is TRBJ2-7, the V gene TRBV27; 8 nucleotides line up with TRBD2. Germline CDR1 is MNHEY and CDR2 is SMNVEV (reference sequence). The CDR3 consists of 17 residues.

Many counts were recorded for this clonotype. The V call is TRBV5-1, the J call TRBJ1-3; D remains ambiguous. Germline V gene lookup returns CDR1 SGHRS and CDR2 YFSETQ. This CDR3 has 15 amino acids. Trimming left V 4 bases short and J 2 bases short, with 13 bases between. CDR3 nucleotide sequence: TGCGCCAGCAGCCCGGATCCGGGAGCTGGAAACACCATATATTTT. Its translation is CASSPDPGAGNTIYF.

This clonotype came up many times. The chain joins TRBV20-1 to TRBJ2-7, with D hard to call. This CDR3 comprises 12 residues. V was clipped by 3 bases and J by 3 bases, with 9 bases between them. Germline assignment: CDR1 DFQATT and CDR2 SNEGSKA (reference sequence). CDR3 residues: CSARGTIYEQYF. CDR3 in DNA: TGCAGTGCTAGGGGCACTATCTACGAGCAGTACTTC.

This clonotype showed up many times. The CDR3 region is CASSPTGSAREAFF. As DNA, the CDR3 is TGTGCCAGCAGTCCGACAGGTTCGGCTAGAGAAGCTTTCTTT. The genes are TRBV12-3 or TRBV12-4 and TRBJ1-1, with D possibly matching TRBD1 (6 bases). Trimming took off 5 bases at V and 8 bases at J, with 18 bases between the two ends. The CDR3 totals 14 residues.

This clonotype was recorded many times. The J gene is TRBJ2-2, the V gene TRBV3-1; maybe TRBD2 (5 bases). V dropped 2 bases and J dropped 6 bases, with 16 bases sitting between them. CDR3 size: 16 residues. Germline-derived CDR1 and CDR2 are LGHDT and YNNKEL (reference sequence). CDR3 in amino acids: CASSQRLTGSPGELFF. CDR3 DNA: TGTGCCAGCAGCCAAAGACTGACTGGGAGCCCCGGGGAGCTGTTTTTT.

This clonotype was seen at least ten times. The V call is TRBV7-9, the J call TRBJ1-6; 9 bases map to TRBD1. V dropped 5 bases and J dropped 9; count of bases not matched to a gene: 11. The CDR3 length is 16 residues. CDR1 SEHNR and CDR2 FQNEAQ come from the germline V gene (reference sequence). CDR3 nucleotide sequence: TGTGCCAGCAGCCCTTCCGAGACAGGGGGTATTTCACCCCTCCACTTT. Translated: CASSPSETGGISPLHF.

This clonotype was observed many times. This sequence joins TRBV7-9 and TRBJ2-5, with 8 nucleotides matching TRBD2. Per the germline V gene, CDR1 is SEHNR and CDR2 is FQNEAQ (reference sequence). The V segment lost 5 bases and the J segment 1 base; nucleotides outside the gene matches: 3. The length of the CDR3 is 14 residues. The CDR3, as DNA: TGTGCCAGCAGCCGTAGCGGGACCCAAGAGACCCAGTACTTC. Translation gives CASSRSGTQETQYF. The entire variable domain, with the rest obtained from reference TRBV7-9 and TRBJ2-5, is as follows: DTGVSQNPRHKITKRGQNVTFRCDPISEHNRLYWYRQTLGQGPEFLTYFQNEAQLEKSRLLSDRFSAERPKGSFSTLEIQRTEQGDSAMYLCASSRSGTQETQYFGPGTRLLVL.

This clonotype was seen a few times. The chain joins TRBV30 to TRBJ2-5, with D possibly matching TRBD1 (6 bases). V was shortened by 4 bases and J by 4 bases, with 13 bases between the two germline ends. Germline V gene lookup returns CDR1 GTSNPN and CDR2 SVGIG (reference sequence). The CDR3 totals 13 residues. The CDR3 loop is CAWTDRILETQYF. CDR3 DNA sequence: TGTGCCTGGACCGACAGGATACTAGAGACCCAGTACTTC.

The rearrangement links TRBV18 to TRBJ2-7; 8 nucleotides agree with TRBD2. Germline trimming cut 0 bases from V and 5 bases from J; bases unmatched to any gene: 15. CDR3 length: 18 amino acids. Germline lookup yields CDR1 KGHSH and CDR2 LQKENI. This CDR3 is CASSPPRVAGSISNEQYF. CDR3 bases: TGTGCCAGCTCACCACCGAGGGTAGCGGGATCAATATCAAACGAGCAGTACTTC.

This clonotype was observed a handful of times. In DNA form, the CDR3 reads TGCGCCAGCAGCTTGGGGGGACAGATAGCCGAGACCCAGTACTTC. Translating gives CASSLGGQIAETQYF. The chain combines TRBV5-1 with TRBJ2-5, with 7 bases lining up with TRBD1. Germline loops: CDR1 SGHRS, CDR2 YFSETQ. With V trimmed by 0 bases and J by 5 bases, 7 bases remained unmatched. This CDR3 comprises 15 residues.

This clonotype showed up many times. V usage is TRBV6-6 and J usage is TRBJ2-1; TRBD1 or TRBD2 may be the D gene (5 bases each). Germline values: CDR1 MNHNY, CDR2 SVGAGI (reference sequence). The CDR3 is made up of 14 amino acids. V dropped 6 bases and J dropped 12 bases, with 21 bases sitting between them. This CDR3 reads CASSAGTELTAQFF. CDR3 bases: TGTGCCAGCAGCGCTGGGACGGAGTTAACTGCGCAGTTCTTC.

DNA for the CDR3: TGTGCCAGCAGCTCGTCGAGGGTAGTCGAGCAGTACTTC. It yields the protein CASSSSRVVEQYF. The chain links TRBV7-9 to TRBJ2-7; a weak D match, TRBD2 (5 bases). The CDR3 contains 13 residues. CDR1 and CDR2 from the germline V gene are SEHNR and FQNEAQ (reference sequence). Trimming cost V 4 bases and J 6 bases, with 13 bases left between them.

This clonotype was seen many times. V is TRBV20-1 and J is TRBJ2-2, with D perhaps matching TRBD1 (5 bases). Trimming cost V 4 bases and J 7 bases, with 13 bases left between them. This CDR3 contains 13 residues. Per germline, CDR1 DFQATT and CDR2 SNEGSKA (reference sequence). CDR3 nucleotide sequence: TGCAGTGCTACGGCAGGGCGGATCGGGGAGCTGTTTTTT. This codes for CSATAGRIGELFF.

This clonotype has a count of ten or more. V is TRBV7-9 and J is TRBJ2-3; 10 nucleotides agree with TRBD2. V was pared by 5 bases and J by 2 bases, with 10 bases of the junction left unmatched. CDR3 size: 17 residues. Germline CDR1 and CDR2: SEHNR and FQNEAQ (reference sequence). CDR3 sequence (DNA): TGTGCCAGCAGCCTTGGGCTAGCGGGGGCCTACACAGATACGCAGTATTTT. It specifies CASSLGLAGAYTDTQYF.

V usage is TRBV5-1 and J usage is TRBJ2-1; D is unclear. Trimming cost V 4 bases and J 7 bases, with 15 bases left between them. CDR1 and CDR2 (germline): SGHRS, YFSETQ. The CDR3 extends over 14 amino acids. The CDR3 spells CASSPSAPLNEQFF. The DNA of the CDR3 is TGCGCCAGCAGCCCATCTGCGCCTTTGAATGAGCAGTTCTTC.

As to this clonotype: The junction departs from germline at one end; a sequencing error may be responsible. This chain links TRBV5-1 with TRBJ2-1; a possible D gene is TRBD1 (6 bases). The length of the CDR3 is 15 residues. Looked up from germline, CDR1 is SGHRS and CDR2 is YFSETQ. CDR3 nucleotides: TGCGCCAGCAGCTTTTCGGACAGACCAGTTTACAATGAGCAGTTC. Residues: CASSFSDRPVYNEQF.

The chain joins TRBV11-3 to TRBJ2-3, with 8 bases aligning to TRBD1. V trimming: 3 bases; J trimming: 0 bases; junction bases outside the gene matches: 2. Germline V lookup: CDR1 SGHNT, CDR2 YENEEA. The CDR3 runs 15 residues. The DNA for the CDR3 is TGTGCCAGCAGCTTCGGACAGGGCAGCACAGATACGCAGTATTTT. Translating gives CASSFGQGSTDTQYF.

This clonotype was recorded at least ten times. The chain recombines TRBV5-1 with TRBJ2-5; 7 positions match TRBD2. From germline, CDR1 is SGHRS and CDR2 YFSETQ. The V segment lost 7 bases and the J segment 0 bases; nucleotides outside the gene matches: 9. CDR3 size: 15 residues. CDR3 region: CASQRGTTDQETQYF. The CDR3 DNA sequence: TGCGCCAGCCAGCGTGGGACTACGGACCAAGAGACCCAGTACTTC.

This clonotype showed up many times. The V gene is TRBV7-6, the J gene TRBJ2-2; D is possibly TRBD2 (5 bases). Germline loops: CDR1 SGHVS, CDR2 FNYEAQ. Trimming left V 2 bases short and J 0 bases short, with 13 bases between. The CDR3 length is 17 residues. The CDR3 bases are TGTGCCAGCAGCTTAAATGTTATCGGGACGAACACCGGGGAGCTGTTTTTT. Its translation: CASSLNVIGTNTGELFF.

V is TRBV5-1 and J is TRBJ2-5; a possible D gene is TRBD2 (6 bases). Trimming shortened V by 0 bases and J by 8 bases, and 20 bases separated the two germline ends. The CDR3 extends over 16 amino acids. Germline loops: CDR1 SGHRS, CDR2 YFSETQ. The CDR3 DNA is TGCGCCAGCAGCTTGGGGCGCGGGGCTGACGTAGATACCCAGTACTTC. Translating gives CASSLGRGADVDTQYF.

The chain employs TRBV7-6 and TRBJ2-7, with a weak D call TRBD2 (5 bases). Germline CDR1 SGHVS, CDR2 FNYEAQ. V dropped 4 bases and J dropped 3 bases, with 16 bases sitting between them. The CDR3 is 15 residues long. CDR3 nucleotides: TGTGCCAGCAGCTCCACCCCGAGCGGTAACTACGAGCAGTACTTC. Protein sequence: CASSSTPSGNYEQYF.

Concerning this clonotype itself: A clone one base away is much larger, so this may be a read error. The CDR3 is CASSDPGLDSYEQYF. CDR3 nucleotide sequence: TGTGCCAGCAGTGACCCCGGGTTGGACTCCTACGAGCAGTACTTC. The chain links TRBV25-1 to TRBJ2-7; D remains unclear. There are 15 residues in the CDR3. V lost 3 bases to trimming and J lost 0 bases, with 12 bases between them. Germline V gene sequence: CDR1 MGHDK, CDR2 SYGVNS.

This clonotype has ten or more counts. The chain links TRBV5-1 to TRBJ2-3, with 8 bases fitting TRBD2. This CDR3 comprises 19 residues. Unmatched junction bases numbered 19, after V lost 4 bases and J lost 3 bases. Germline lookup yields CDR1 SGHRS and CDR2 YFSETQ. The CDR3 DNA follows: TGCGCCAGCAGCATCGGGACCCTGGGGCTGAGCGGGAGAACAGATACGCAGTATTTT. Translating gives CASSIGTLGLSGRTDTQYF. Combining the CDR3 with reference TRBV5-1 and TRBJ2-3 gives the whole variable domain KAGVTQTPRYLIKTRGQQVTLSCSPISGHRSVSWYQQTPGQGLQFLFEYFSETQRNKGNFPGRFSGRQFSNSRSEMNVSTLELGDSALYLCASSIGTLGLSGRTDTQYFGPGTRLTVL.

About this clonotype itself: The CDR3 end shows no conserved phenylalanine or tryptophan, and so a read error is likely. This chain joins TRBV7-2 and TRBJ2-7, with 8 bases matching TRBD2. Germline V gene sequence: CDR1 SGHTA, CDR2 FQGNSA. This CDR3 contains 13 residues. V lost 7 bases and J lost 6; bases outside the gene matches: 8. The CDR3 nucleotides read TGTGCCAGCAACTTGGACGGGGGGGGCGAGCAGTACTTA. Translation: CASNLDGGGEQYL.

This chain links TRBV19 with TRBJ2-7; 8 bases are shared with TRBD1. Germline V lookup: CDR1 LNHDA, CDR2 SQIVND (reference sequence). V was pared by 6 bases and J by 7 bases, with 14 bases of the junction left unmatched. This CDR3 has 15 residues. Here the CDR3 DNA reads TGTGCCAGTAGCAGGGACAGGCCCGCTTTGGGGGAGCAGTACTTC. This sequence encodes CASSRDRPALGEQYF.

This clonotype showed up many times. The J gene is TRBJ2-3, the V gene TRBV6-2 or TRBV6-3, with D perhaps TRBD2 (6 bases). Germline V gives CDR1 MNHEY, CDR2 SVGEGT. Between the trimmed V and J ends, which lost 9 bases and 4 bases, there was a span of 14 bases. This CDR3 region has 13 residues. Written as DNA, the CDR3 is TGTGCCAGAGGGGTGGGAGGTCCAGATACGCAGTATTTT. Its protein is CARGVGGPDTQYF.

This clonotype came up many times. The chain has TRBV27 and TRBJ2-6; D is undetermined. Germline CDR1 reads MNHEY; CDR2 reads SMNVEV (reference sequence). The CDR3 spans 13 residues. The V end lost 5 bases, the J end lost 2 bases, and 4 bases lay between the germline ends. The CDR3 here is CASSPAGANVLTF. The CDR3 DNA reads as TGTGCCAGCAGTCCCGCTGGGGCCAACGTCCTGACTTTC.

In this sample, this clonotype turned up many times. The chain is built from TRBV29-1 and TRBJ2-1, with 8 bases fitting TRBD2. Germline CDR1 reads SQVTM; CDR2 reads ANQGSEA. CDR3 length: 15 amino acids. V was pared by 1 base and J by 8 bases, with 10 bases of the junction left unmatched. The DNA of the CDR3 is TGCAGCGTTGAAGGATCGGAGACTAGCGTCGATGAGCAGTTCTTC. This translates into CSVEGSETSVDEQFF.

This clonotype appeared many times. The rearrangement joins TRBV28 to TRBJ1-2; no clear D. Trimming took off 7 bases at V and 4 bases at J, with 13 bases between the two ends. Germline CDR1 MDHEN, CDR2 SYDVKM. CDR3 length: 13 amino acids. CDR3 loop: CASTLYQSYGYTF. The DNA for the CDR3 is TGTGCCAGCACCCTTTACCAGTCCTATGGCTACACCTTC.

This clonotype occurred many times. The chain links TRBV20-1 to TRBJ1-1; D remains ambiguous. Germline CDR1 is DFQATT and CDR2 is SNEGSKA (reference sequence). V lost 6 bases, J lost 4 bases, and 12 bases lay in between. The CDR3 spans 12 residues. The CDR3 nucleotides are TGCAGTGCCAAGAGATGGGGCACTGAAGCTTTCTTT. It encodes CSAKRWGTEAFF.

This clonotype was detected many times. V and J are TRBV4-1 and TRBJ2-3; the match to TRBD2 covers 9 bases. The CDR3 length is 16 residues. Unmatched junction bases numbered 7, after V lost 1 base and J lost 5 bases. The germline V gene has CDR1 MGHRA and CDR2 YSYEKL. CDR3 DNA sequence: TGCGCCAGCAGCCAAGTTCCTAGCGGGACGGTAGATACGCAGTATTTT. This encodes CASSQVPSGTVDTQYF.

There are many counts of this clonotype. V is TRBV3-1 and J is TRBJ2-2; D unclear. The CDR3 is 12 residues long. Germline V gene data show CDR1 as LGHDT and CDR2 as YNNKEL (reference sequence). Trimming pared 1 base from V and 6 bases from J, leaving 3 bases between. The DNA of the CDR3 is TGTGCCAGCAGCCAAGTTGCCGGGGAGCTGTTTTTT. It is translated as CASSQVAGELFF.